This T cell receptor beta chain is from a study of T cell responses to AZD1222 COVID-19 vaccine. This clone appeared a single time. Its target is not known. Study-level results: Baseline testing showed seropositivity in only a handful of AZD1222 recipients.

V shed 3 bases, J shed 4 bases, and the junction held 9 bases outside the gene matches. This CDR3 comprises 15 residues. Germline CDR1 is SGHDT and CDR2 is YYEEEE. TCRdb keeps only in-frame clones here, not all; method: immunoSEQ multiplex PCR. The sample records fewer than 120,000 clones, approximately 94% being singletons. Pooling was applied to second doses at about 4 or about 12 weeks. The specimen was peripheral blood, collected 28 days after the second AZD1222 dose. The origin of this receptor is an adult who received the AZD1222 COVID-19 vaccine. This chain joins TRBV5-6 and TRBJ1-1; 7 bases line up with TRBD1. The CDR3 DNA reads TGTGCCAGCAGCTCTCCGACAGGGATGGCCACTGAAGCTTTCTTT. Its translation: CASSSPTGMATEAFF.